These 5 T cell receptor beta chains were sequenced from one sample in a study of cytomegalovirus exposure and HLA in healthy donors. Method: immunoSEQ multiplex PCR; TCRdb's copy keeps in-frame clones and lacks some. Among about 110,000 clones listed, roughly 90% were seen once. The specimen sequenced was PBMCs. The receptor set was obtained from a woman aged 18 to 35 in good health and CMV-seronegative.

This chain's CDR3 is CASRLLAGGRDTQYF. The DNA of the CDR3 is TGTGCCAGCAGACTCCTAGCGGGAGGTAGAGATACGCAGTATTTT. The genes are TRBV6-5 and TRBJ2-3; 11 nucleotides line up with TRBD2. V shed 6 bases, J shed 5 bases, and the junction held 7 bases outside the gene matches. CDR3 length equals 15 residues. Germline assignment: CDR1 MNHEY and CDR2 SVGAGI.

This chain links TRBV7-6 with TRBJ2-2; no clear D gene. The CDR3 loop spans 16 amino acids. V lost 6 bases and J lost 4, with 18 bases in between. Germline V gene lookup returns CDR1 SGHVS and CDR2 FNYEAQ. CDR3: CASRSPLGSSTGELFF. CDR3 DNA sequence: TGTGCCAGCAGATCCCCCCTCGGTAGCTCCACCGGGGAGCTGTTTTTT.

V gene TRBV29-1 combines with J gene TRBJ2-7; TRBD1 agrees at 7 bases. Trimming cost V 4 bases and J 3 bases; bases outside gene matches: 12. Germline CDR1 is SQVTM and CDR2 is ANQGSEA. The CDR3 length is 15 residues. CDR3 region: CSVVAHRDRLYEQYF. CDR3 nucleotide sequence: TGCAGCGTTGTAGCCCACCGGGACAGACTCTACGAGCAGTACTTC.

V usage is TRBV28 and J usage is TRBJ1-4, with D possibly TRBD1 on 5 matching bases. The CDR3 extends over 13 amino acids. V lost 10 bases to trimming and J lost 3 bases, with 12 bases between them. The germline V gene has CDR1 MDHEN and CDR2 SYDVKM. The CDR3 here is CAIQGFPNEKLFF. DNA of the CDR3: TGTGCCATTCAGGGCTTCCCTAATGAAAAACTGTTTTTT.

The rearrangement links TRBV28 to TRBJ2-5; TRBD1 might be the D (6 bases). CDR1 is MDHEN, CDR2 SYDVKM, per germline. V shed 3 bases and J shed 2 bases, with 16 bases lying between them. The CDR3 totals 16 residues. The CDR3 DNA sequence: TGTGCCAGCAGTTTCAATGCCAGGGACATTCAAGAGACCCAGTACTTC. The encoded protein is CASSFNARDIQETQYF.